A selection of T cell receptor beta chains follows, all from one sample in a study of blood T cell repertoires in COVID-19. Profiling relied on immunoSEQ multiplex PCR, and the TCRdb table lists in-frame clones only, not all of them. The sample shows over 90,000 clones, around 88% of them seen only once. Source material: peripheral blood. The receptors were sampled from a human donor in a cohort sampled during active COVID-19. Both conserved end residues are part of each CDR3. The order of the fields is V gene, J gene, D gene, CDR3 protein. The D gene is left open where the match is weak.

v_call: TRBV11-2; j_call: TRBJ2-5; d_call: -; cdr3_aa: CASSRGFQETQYF
v_call: TRBV3-1/TRBV3-2; j_call: TRBJ1-1; d_call: -; cdr3_aa: CASSHPRDTEAFF
v_call: TRBV27; j_call: TRBJ2-1; d_call: -; cdr3_aa: CASSLWSGNEQFF
v_call: TRBV7-8; j_call: TRBJ1-1; d_call: TRBD1; cdr3_aa: CASSSWTGNLEAFF
v_call: TRBV9; j_call: TRBJ1-6; d_call: TRBD1; cdr3_aa: CASSQNLRDSNSPLHF
v_call: TRBV10-1; j_call: TRBJ2-3; d_call: -; cdr3_aa: CASSERRTSTDTQYF
v_call: TRBV11-3; j_call: TRBJ2-3; d_call: -; cdr3_aa: CASSPTRGTHTQYF
v_call: TRBV5-1; j_call: TRBJ1-3; d_call: -; cdr3_aa: CASSLEAGVNTIYF
v_call: TRBV19; j_call: TRBJ1-2; d_call: TRBD1; cdr3_aa: CASSIHDRGLTNYGYTF
v_call: TRBV5-4; j_call: TRBJ1-1; d_call: -; cdr3_aa: CASSRTLNTEAFF
v_call: TRBV30; j_call: TRBJ2-2; d_call: -; cdr3_aa: CAWAPGYTGELFF
v_call: TRBV2; j_call: TRBJ1-6; d_call: -; cdr3_aa: CASTLMGGENSPLHF
v_call: TRBV9; j_call: TRBJ2-1; d_call: -; cdr3_aa: CASSLAEVVSTVYEQFF
v_call: TRBV24-1; j_call: TRBJ1-5; d_call: -; cdr3_aa: CATGGAREPQHF
v_call: TRBV4-1; j_call: TRBJ2-5; d_call: -; cdr3_aa: CASSVLVIETQYF
v_call: TRBV6-2/TRBV6-3; j_call: TRBJ2-7; d_call: TRBD2; cdr3_aa: CASSDGLAGGRTYEQYF
v_call: TRBV30; j_call: TRBJ2-7; d_call: -; cdr3_aa: CAWKGRYEQYF
v_call: TRBV28; j_call: TRBJ1-1; d_call: TRBD1; cdr3_aa: CASSLGWTGNTEAFF
v_call: TRBV6-2/TRBV6-3; j_call: TRBJ1-5; d_call: -; cdr3_aa: CASSSDTLVNQPQHF
v_call: TRBV28; j_call: TRBJ2-1; d_call: TRBD2; cdr3_aa: CASSRLAGYNEQFF
v_call: TRBV29-1; j_call: TRBJ1-4; d_call: TRBD1; cdr3_aa: CSVPGQSNEKLFF
v_call: TRBV27; j_call: TRBJ2-3; d_call: TRBD1; cdr3_aa: CASSGNTGGTDTQYF
v_call: TRBV15; j_call: TRBJ2-3; d_call: TRBD1; cdr3_aa: CATSRDRTTDTQYF
v_call: TRBV6-6; j_call: TRBJ1-2; d_call: -; cdr3_aa: CASSFPGDYTF
v_call: TRBV10-2; j_call: TRBJ2-5; d_call: -; cdr3_aa: CASRGIAWQETQYF
v_call: TRBV29-1; j_call: TRBJ1-2; d_call: TRBD1; cdr3_aa: CSVEDFGQGGYGYTF
v_call: TRBV6-5; j_call: TRBJ2-1; d_call: -; cdr3_aa: CASSSRQDAIDEQFF
v_call: TRBV29-1; j_call: TRBJ1-2; d_call: -; cdr3_aa: CSVEVTPSNYGYTF
v_call: TRBV7-9; j_call: TRBJ1-4; d_call: -; cdr3_aa: CASMQQGLSGYEKLFF
v_call: TRBV12-3/TRBV12-4; j_call: TRBJ1-5; d_call: -; cdr3_aa: CASSLTGLQHF